These 22 T cell receptor beta chains share one sample of origin, sequenced in a study of identical twins. From the 5' RACE reads, TCRdb called clonotypes with MiXCR, one entry per CDR3 protein. The data hold around 100,000 distinct CDR3 sequences, with under 6.5% observed a single time. Sequencing was done on a sample of memory T cells sorted from blood. These receptors all come from a woman aged 45 to 65 in good health.

This clonotype was seen many times. The chain carries TRBV27 and TRBJ2-7, with 11 nucleotides matching TRBD2. CDR1 and CDR2 (germline): MNHEY, SMNVEV (reference sequence). The CDR3 extends over 14 amino acids. The ends lost 6 bases at V and 6 bases at J; junction bases unmatched: 7. The CDR3 is CASSQLAGAFEQYF. The CDR3 DNA reads as TGTGCCAGCAGCCAACTAGCGGGAGCCTTCGAGCAGTACTTC.

This clonotype was counted a few times. The V and J genes are TRBV24-1 and TRBJ2-2, with D possibly being TRBD2 (6 bases). The CDR3 sequence is 14 residues long. V was pared by 5 bases and J by 5 bases, with 11 bases between. CDR1 KGHDR and CDR2 SFDVKD come from the germline V gene. For the CDR3, the DNA is TGTGCCACCAGTGTTCAGGGAGGTACCGGGGAGCTGTTTTTT. Translated: CATSVQGGTGELFF.

In its sample, this clonotype was seen many times. V usage is TRBV3-1 and J usage is TRBJ1-4; 10 bases match TRBD1. V dropped 8 bases and J dropped 5; count of bases not matched to a gene: 8. Germline CDR1 LGHDT, CDR2 YNNKEL (reference sequence). CDR3 length equals 15 residues. The CDR3 loop is CASSAGTGVNEKLFF. The CDR3 nucleotides read TGTGCCAGCTCAGCCGGGACAGGGGTAAATGAAAAACTGTTTTTT.

This clonotype was seen repeatedly, ten times or more. The chain uses TRBV29-1 and TRBJ2-2; D gene uncertain. Germline loops: CDR1 SQVTM, CDR2 ANQGSEA. V was clipped by 3 bases and J by 0 bases, with 5 bases between them. This CDR3 has 13 residues. DNA for the CDR3: TGCAGCGTTGATGCAGCGAACACCGGGGAGCTGTTTTTT. It encodes CSVDAANTGELFF.

This clonotype was detected many times. J is TRBJ1-2 and V is TRBV3-1; D is ambiguous. Germline loops: CDR1 LGHDT, CDR2 YNNKEL (reference sequence). CDR3 size: 17 residues. V was shortened by 0 bases and J by 2 bases, with 16 bases between the two germline ends. The CDR3 DNA reads TGTGCCAGCAGCCAAGATCTCGGTCAGAACAGAAACTATGGCTACACCTTC. Protein sequence: CASSQDLGQNRNYGYTF. Using reference TRBV3-1 and TRBJ1-2 for the parts outside the CDR3, the full variable domain is DTAVSQTPKYLVTQMGNDKSIKCEQNLGHDTMYWYKQDSKKFLKIMFSYNNKELIINETVPNRFSPKSPDKAHLNLHINSLELGDSAVYFCASSQDLGQNRNYGYTFGSGTRLTVV.

In its sample, this clonotype was seen many times. The chain couples TRBV12-5 to TRBJ2-1; 9 nucleotides align to TRBD1. With V trimmed by 4 bases and J by 12 bases, 19 bases remained unmatched. Germline CDR1 is LGHNT and CDR2 is FRNRAP. The CDR3 extends over 17 amino acids. The DNA for the CDR3 is TGTGCTAGTGGTTCGCCGTCCCCGGGACAGGGCGCCGTGGGGCAGTTCTTC. This translates into CASGSPSPGQGAVGQFF.

This clonotype was seen at least ten times. The chain joins TRBV9 to TRBJ1-1; D is possibly TRBD1 (6 bases). The CDR3 sequence is 13 residues long. Germline loops: CDR1 SGDLS, CDR2 YYNGEE. With 3 bases removed from V and 6 bases from J, the gap between germline ends came to 12 bases. The CDR3 DNA reads as TGTGCCAGCAGCGACAGGGACGACTCTGAAGCTTTCTTT. It codes for CASSDRDDSEAFF. Full variable domain (missing parts from reference TRBV9 and TRBJ1-1): DSGVTQTPKHLITATGQRVTLRCSPRSGDLSVYWYQQSLDQGLQFLIQYYNGEERAKGNILERFSAQQFPDLHSELNLSSLELGDSALYFCASSDRDDSEAFFGQGTRLTVV.

This clonotype was counted at least ten times. This rearrangement joins TRBV20-1 to TRBJ2-7, with D tentatively TRBD2 (6 bases). CDR3 size: 13 residues. The germline V gene encodes CDR1 DFQATT and CDR2 SNEGSKA (reference sequence). Between the trimmed V and J ends, which lost 3 bases and 2 bases, there was a span of 11 bases. The CDR3 sequence is CSASGSGTYEQYF. The CDR3 DNA reads TGCAGTGCTAGCGGGAGCGGAACCTACGAGCAGTACTTC.

In this sample, this clonotype turned up many times. The chain links TRBV4-1 to TRBJ1-2; D is unresolved. The length of the CDR3 is 14 residues. Germline CDR1 reads MGHRA; CDR2 reads YSYEKL. Trimming removed 1 base from V and 0 bases from J, with 6 bases in between. Written as DNA, the CDR3 is TGCGCCAGCAGCCAAGGGGGAGCTAACTATGGCTACACCTTC. It is translated as CASSQGGANYGYTF.

There are many counts of this clonotype. The rearrangement joins TRBV27 to TRBJ1-5, with 9 bases that match TRBD1. The CDR3 has 14 amino acids. After removal of 4 bases from V and 7 bases from J, the junction contained 5 bases not matched to a gene. Germline V gene data show CDR1 as MNHEY and CDR2 as SMNVEV (reference sequence). CDR3 residues: CASSWGQGGQPQHF. As DNA, the CDR3 is TGTGCCAGCAGTTGGGGACAGGGTGGGCAGCCCCAGCATTTT.

This clonotype was seen many times. The J gene is TRBJ1-3, the V gene TRBV12-3 or TRBV12-4; D is undetermined. Trimming shortened V by 7 bases and J by 0 bases, and 10 bases separated the two germline ends. This CDR3 has 14 residues. This CDR3 reads CASTGRSSGNTIYF. The DNA for the CDR3 is TGTGCCAGCACTGGACGGTCCTCTGGAAACACCATATATTTT.

This clonotype was seen ten or more times. V gene TRBV11-2 combines with J gene TRBJ2-1; 10 bases match TRBD2. The CDR3 loop spans 14 amino acids. Germline CDR1 and CDR2: SGHAT and FQNNGV. V lost 5 bases and J lost 5; bases outside the gene matches: 3. For the CDR3, the DNA is TGTGCCAGCAGCCCGAGCGGGAGGGACAATGAGCAGTTCTTC. It encodes CASSPSGRDNEQFF.

This clonotype was recorded many times. This chain uses TRBV11-2 with TRBJ2-3, with a weak D call TRBD2 (7 bases). Germline CDR1 SGHAT, CDR2 FQNNGV. The CDR3 is 15 residues long. Trimming pared 0 bases from V and 5 bases from J, leaving 12 bases between. As DNA, the CDR3 is TGTGCCAGCAGCTTAGACAAGGGGGGGAGAGATACGCAGTATTTT. Residues: CASSLDKGGRDTQYF.

This clonotype occurred many times. The J gene is TRBJ2-1, the V gene TRBV12-3 or TRBV12-4; 9 positions match TRBD2. The CDR3 covers 13 residues. Losses at the gene ends were 11 bases for V and 5 bases for J; bases not matched to a gene: 7. This chain's CDR3 is CAVRLAVDNEQFF. The DNA of the CDR3 is TGTGCCGTCCGACTAGCGGTTGACAATGAGCAGTTCTTC.

Only a few counts were recorded for this clonotype. CDR3 DNA: TGTGCCAGCACCCCTGGCCCTTCGGGAAGCTACGAGCAGTACGTC. Its protein is CASTPGPSGSYEQYV. V is TRBV6-1 and J is TRBJ2-7, with a tentative D call TRBD2 (5 bases). Trimming stripped 7 bases from V and 3 bases from J, with 19 bases between. The CDR3 length is 15 residues. From germline, CDR1 is MNHNS and CDR2 SASEGT.

The chain carries TRBV6-9 and TRBJ2-3; 7 positions agree with TRBD2. The junction had 10 bases not matched to a gene; V was cut back by 2 bases and J by 5 bases. The CDR3 loop spans 16 amino acids. The germline gives CDR1 MNHGY, CDR2 SVAAGI. CDR3 in DNA: TGTGCCAGCAGTTATCGGGGTGCGGGAGTCCGAGATACGCAGTATTTT. This sequence encodes CASSYRGAGVRDTQYF.

This clonotype was seen many times. The chain employs TRBV2 and TRBJ2-3, with D unresolved. Germline values: CDR1 SNHLY, CDR2 FYNNEI. V was clipped by 4 bases and J by 3 bases, with 11 bases between them. The CDR3 is 14 amino acids. CDR3 loop: CASSGLLGTDTQYF. The CDR3 region has the DNA TGTGCCAGCAGTGGACTTCTTGGGACAGATACGCAGTATTTT.

This clonotype has a count of ten or more. This sequence joins TRBV4-1 and TRBJ2-1; D call uncertain. V was clipped by 0 bases and J by 15 bases, with 15 bases between them. CDR1 and CDR2 (germline): MGHRA, YSYEKL. The CDR3 extends over 13 amino acids. CDR3 region: CASSQDRTARPFF. The CDR3 nucleotides read TGCGCCAGCAGCCAAGATCGGACGGCGAGACCGTTCTTC.

This clonotype turned up a few times. CDR3 loop: CASSRKGPMNTEAFF. Written as DNA, the CDR3 is TGCGCCAGCAGCCGTAAGGGGCCCATGAACACTGAAGCTTTCTTT. The V call is TRBV5-1, the J call TRBJ1-1, with a possible D match to TRBD1 (5 bases). V gave up 4 bases and J gave up 0 bases, with 13 bases separating them. The CDR3 contains 15 residues. CDR1 is SGHRS, CDR2 YFSETQ, per germline.

This clonotype came up many times. J is TRBJ1-3 and V is TRBV18, with 7 bases matching TRBD1. Germline CDR1 KGHSH, CDR2 LQKENI. The CDR3 is 14 residues long. Trimming removed 3 bases from V and 5 bases from J; junction bases left unmatched: 4. CDR3 region: CASSPPGQRNTIYF. CDR3 nucleotide sequence: TGTGCCAGCTCACCTCCGGGACAGAGAAACACCATATATTTT.

This clonotype was counted ten times or more. The V and J genes are TRBV24-1 and TRBJ2-7; 10 bases are a match to TRBD2. From germline, CDR1 is KGHDR and CDR2 SFDVKD. The CDR3 consists of 15 residues. V shed 4 bases and J 4 bases; nucleotides not matched to a gene: 6. The CDR3 sequence: CATSEPSSGSYEQYF. CDR3 in DNA: TGTGCCACCAGTGAGCCCTCTAGCGGGAGTTACGAGCAGTACTTC.

This clonotype was detected ten times or more. V usage is TRBV27 and J usage is TRBJ1-6; D not resolved. Germline CDR1 MNHEY, CDR2 SMNVEV (reference sequence). This CDR3 comprises 14 residues. The germline V and J ends were trimmed by 4 bases and 5 bases, with 9 bases remaining between them. The CDR3 protein is CASSYRSDNSPLHF. CDR3 nucleotide sequence: TGTGCCAGCAGTTACCGATCCGATAATTCACCCCTCCACTTT.